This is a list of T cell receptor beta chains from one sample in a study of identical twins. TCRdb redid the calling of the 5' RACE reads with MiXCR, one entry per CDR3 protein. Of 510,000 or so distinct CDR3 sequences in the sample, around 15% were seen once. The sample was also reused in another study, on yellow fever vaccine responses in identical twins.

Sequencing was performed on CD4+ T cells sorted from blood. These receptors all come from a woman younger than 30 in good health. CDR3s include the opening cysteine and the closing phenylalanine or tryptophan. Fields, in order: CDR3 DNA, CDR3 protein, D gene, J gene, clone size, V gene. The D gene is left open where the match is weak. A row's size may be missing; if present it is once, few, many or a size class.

CDR3nt: TGTGCCAGCAGCCAAATAAGGAACACCGGGGAGCTGTTTTTT
CDR3aa: CASSQIRNTGELFF
d_gene: NA
j_gene: TRBJ2-2
abundance: many
v_gene: TRBV3-1

CDR3nt: TGCGCCAGCAGCCCCCGGGACTACTACGAGCAGTACTTC
CDR3aa: CASSPRDYYEQYF
d_gene: TRBD2
j_gene: TRBJ2-7
abundance: many
v_gene: TRBV5-1

CDR3nt: TGTGCCAGCAGCCAAGGCAGGGGCTGGGCTGAAGCTTTCTTT
CDR3aa: CASSQGRGWAEAFF
d_gene: NA
j_gene: TRBJ1-1
abundance: NA
v_gene: TRBV3-1

CDR3nt: TGTGCCAGCAGTTTCCCGACAGGAGAAGCTTTCTTT
CDR3aa: CASSFPTGEAFF
d_gene: NA
j_gene: TRBJ1-1
abundance: many
v_gene: TRBV12-3/TRBV12-4

CDR3nt: TGTGCCAGCAGCCGGTTAACAGGGGGCACTGAAGCTTTCTTT
CDR3aa: CASSRLTGGTEAFF
d_gene: TRBD1
j_gene: TRBJ1-1
abundance: many
v_gene: TRBV3-1

CDR3nt: TGTGCCAGCAGCTTCCGAGGGGAGGAGTACAATGAGCAGTTCTTC
CDR3aa: CASSFRGEEYNEQFF
d_gene: NA
j_gene: TRBJ2-1
abundance: few
v_gene: TRBV5-5

CDR3nt: TGTGCCAGCAGTGAATGGGGGACTGCCCTGGAGCAGTACTTC
CDR3aa: CASSEWGTALEQYF
d_gene: NA
j_gene: TRBJ2-7
abundance: NA
v_gene: TRBV25-1

CDR3nt: TGCAGCGTGGATATAGCGGGAGTGAGAACCGGGGAGCTGTTTTTT
CDR3aa: CSVDIAGVRTGELFF
d_gene: TRBD2
j_gene: TRBJ2-2
abundance: few
v_gene: TRBV29-1

CDR3nt: TGTGCCACCAGTGAAGCAGATACGCAGTATTTT
CDR3aa: CATSEADTQYF
d_gene: NA
j_gene: TRBJ2-3
abundance: many
v_gene: TRBV24-1

CDR3nt: TGTGCCAGCAGCGCTGCAGGAGATACGCAGTATTTT
CDR3aa: CASSAAGDTQYF
d_gene: NA
j_gene: TRBJ2-3
abundance: few
v_gene: TRBV7-7

CDR3nt: TGTGCCAGCAGCTTGAACTCATGGCAGTTCTTC
CDR3aa: CASSLNSWQFF
d_gene: NA
j_gene: TRBJ2-1
abundance: few
v_gene: TRBV5-6

CDR3nt: TGCGCCAGCAGCCAAGATAGGGGATCTCGCCTAGCGGGGGGGCGCCAAGAGACCCAGTACTTC
CDR3aa: CASSQDRGSRLAGGRQETQYF
d_gene: TRBD2
j_gene: TRBJ2-5
abundance: NA
v_gene: TRBV4-1

CDR3nt: TGCGCCAGCAGCCAAGAGAGCGGGACAGGGATCTTCGATGAGCAGTTCTTC
CDR3aa: CASSQESGTGIFDEQFF
d_gene: TRBD1
j_gene: TRBJ2-1
abundance: few
v_gene: TRBV4-1

CDR3nt: TGTGCCAGTGCTCTCATCGGGGGGGTCAGCGGAGATACGCAGTATTTT
CDR3aa: CASALIGGVSGDTQYF
d_gene: TRBD2
j_gene: TRBJ2-3
abundance: NA
v_gene: TRBV19

CDR3nt: TGCGCCAGCAGCTCGTCCGGGACTACCCAAGAGACCCAGTACTTC
CDR3aa: CASSSSGTTQETQYF
d_gene: TRBD2
j_gene: TRBJ2-5
abundance: NA
v_gene: TRBV5-1

CDR3nt: TGCGCCAGCAGCTTGTCCTCGAGGGGCGGAACAGATACGCAGTATTTT
CDR3aa: CASSLSSRGGTDTQYF
d_gene: NA
j_gene: TRBJ2-3
abundance: NA
v_gene: TRBV5-1

CDR3nt: TGTGCCAGCAGTCCGGGACGGATCTACGAGCAGTACTTC
CDR3aa: CASSPGRIYEQYF
d_gene: NA
j_gene: TRBJ2-7
abundance: NA
v_gene: TRBV6-6

CDR3nt: TGCGCCAGCAGTGGAGCCATCGGACTAGCGGGGAAAGAGACCCAGTACTTC
CDR3aa: CASSGAIGLAGKETQYF
d_gene: TRBD2
j_gene: TRBJ2-5
abundance: NA
v_gene: TRBV10-2

CDR3nt: TGTGCCAGCAGCCAAGGTTCCCGGCGGGGACCCTACAATGAGCAGTTCTTC
CDR3aa: CASSQGSRRGPYNEQFF
d_gene: NA
j_gene: TRBJ2-1
abundance: NA
v_gene: TRBV3-1

CDR3nt: TGTGCCAGCAGGGGACTTACGAACACTGAAGCTTTCTTT
CDR3aa: CASRGLTNTEAFF
d_gene: NA
j_gene: TRBJ1-1
abundance: few
v_gene: TRBV12-3/TRBV12-4

CDR3nt: TGTGCCTCGGGGGACCACTACAATGAGCAGTTCTTC
CDR3aa: CASGDHYNEQFF
d_gene: NA
j_gene: TRBJ2-1
abundance: few
v_gene: TRBV7-8

CDR3nt: TGTGCCAGCAGCTTCGCGACAGGGAGGGCTGAAGCTTTCTTT
CDR3aa: CASSFATGRAEAFF
d_gene: TRBD1
j_gene: TRBJ1-1
abundance: few
v_gene: TRBV7-9

CDR3nt: TGTGCCAGCAGCCAGACACCGGGCGAGACCCAGTACTTC
CDR3aa: CASSQTPGETQYF
d_gene: NA
j_gene: TRBJ2-5
abundance: NA
v_gene: TRBV28

CDR3nt: TGTGCCAGCAGTTGGTTACAGGCACAAGAGACCCAGTACTTC
CDR3aa: CASSWLQAQETQYF
d_gene: NA
j_gene: TRBJ2-5
abundance: few
v_gene: TRBV12-3/TRBV12-4

CDR3nt: TGTGCCAGCAGTAGGACAGGGGTCAAAAACATTCAGTACTTC
CDR3aa: CASSRTGVKNIQYF
d_gene: TRBD1
j_gene: TRBJ2-4
abundance: few
v_gene: TRBV12-3/TRBV12-4

CDR3nt: TGCGCCAGCAGTCAAGGACAGGCGAGCTCCTACAATGAGCAGTTCTTC
CDR3aa: CASSQGQASSYNEQFF
d_gene: TRBD1
j_gene: TRBJ2-1
abundance: NA
v_gene: TRBV5-1

CDR3nt: TGTGCCATCAGTGATATGGGACTAGCGGGAGTCGAGCAGTACTTC
CDR3aa: CAISDMGLAGVEQYF
d_gene: TRBD2
j_gene: TRBJ2-7
abundance: NA
v_gene: TRBV10-3

CDR3nt: TGTGCCAGCAGTGAATTAGCGGGGGGGGACGGGGAGCTGTTTTTT
CDR3aa: CASSELAGGDGELFF
d_gene: TRBD2
j_gene: TRBJ2-2
abundance: NA
v_gene: TRBV2

CDR3nt: TGTGCCAGCAGCCCAGCAGAGACGGTGTTTGGCTACACCTTC
CDR3aa: CASSPAETVFGYTF
d_gene: NA
j_gene: TRBJ1-2
abundance: few
v_gene: TRBV11-2

CDR3nt: TGCAGTGCTAGGGCCGGGACGGCAAGTGATGAGCAGTTCTTC
CDR3aa: CSARAGTASDEQFF
d_gene: NA
j_gene: TRBJ2-1
abundance: NA
v_gene: TRBV20-1

CDR3nt: TGCGCCAGCAGCTTGGGTCCCTTCAAGAGGGAAGAGACCCAGTACTTC
CDR3aa: CASSLGPFKREETQYF
d_gene: NA
j_gene: TRBJ2-5
abundance: few
v_gene: TRBV5-1

CDR3nt: TGCGCCAGCAGCTTGGTAAATCAGCCGGAGACCCAGTACTTC
CDR3aa: CASSLVNQPETQYF
d_gene: NA
j_gene: TRBJ2-5
abundance: NA
v_gene: TRBV5-1

CDR3nt: TGCAGTGCTAGAGATTGGCAGGGGTTTTATGGCTACACCTTC
CDR3aa: CSARDWQGFYGYTF
d_gene: NA
j_gene: TRBJ1-2
abundance: few
v_gene: TRBV20-1

CDR3nt: TGCAGCGTTCGTTTTCGAGGAGCTGGGGCCTATGGCTACACCTTC
CDR3aa: CSVRFRGAGAYGYTF
d_gene: NA
j_gene: TRBJ1-2
abundance: NA
v_gene: TRBV29-1

CDR3nt: TGTGCCATCAGTGACTCGTTCGAAAACATTCAGTACTTC
CDR3aa: CAISDSFENIQYF
d_gene: NA
j_gene: TRBJ2-4
abundance: NA
v_gene: TRBV10-3

CDR3nt: TGTGCCAGCTCGCCTCAAGGACTCACAGATACGCAGTATTTT
CDR3aa: CASSPQGLTDTQYF
d_gene: NA
j_gene: TRBJ2-3
abundance: few
v_gene: TRBV18

CDR3nt: TGTGCCAGCAGCTCCTACATCACCTCCTACAATGAGCAGTTCTTC
CDR3aa: CASSSYITSYNEQFF
d_gene: NA
j_gene: TRBJ2-1
abundance: NA
v_gene: TRBV11-2

CDR3nt: TGTGCCACCTCCCAAAGGGACACTGAAGCTTTCTTT
CDR3aa: CATSQRDTEAFF
d_gene: NA
j_gene: TRBJ1-1
abundance: NA
v_gene: TRBV24-1

CDR3nt: TGCGCCAGCAGCTTGGAGCGGGGGGTAGGCAAAAACATTCAGTACTTC
CDR3aa: CASSLERGVGKNIQYF
d_gene: TRBD2
j_gene: TRBJ2-4
abundance: NA
v_gene: TRBV5-1

CDR3nt: TGTGCCACCAGCCCAGGGGGGGCGCGTGGCTACACCTTC
CDR3aa: CATSPGGARGYTF
d_gene: TRBD1
j_gene: TRBJ1-2
abundance: NA
v_gene: TRBV19

CDR3nt: TGTGCCAGCAGCTTCAGAACTAATGAAAAACTGTTTTTT
CDR3aa: CASSFRTNEKLFF
d_gene: NA
j_gene: TRBJ1-4
abundance: NA
v_gene: TRBV11-1

CDR3nt: TGTGCCACGGGACTAGCGGGCTACGAGCAGTACTTC
CDR3aa: CATGLAGYEQYF
d_gene: TRBD2
j_gene: TRBJ2-7
abundance: NA
v_gene: TRBV19

CDR3nt: TGTGCCAGCAGTGTTCTAGCGGGGGGGCCGGCAGATACGCAGTATTTT
CDR3aa: CASSVLAGGPADTQYF
d_gene: TRBD2
j_gene: TRBJ2-3
abundance: NA
v_gene: TRBV6-1

CDR3nt: TGTGCCACCAGCAGAGATCAAGGCTACGAGCAGTACTTC
CDR3aa: CATSRDQGYEQYF
d_gene: NA
j_gene: TRBJ2-7
abundance: few
v_gene: TRBV15

CDR3nt: TGTGCCAGCAACTTATCGACCGTGGGGGGTCAGCCCCAGCATTTT
CDR3aa: CASNLSTVGGQPQHF
d_gene: NA
j_gene: TRBJ1-5
abundance: few
v_gene: TRBV7-9

CDR3nt: TGCAGTGCTAGAACCAGACTAGCGGAGACCACAGATACGCAGTATTTT
CDR3aa: CSARTRLAETTDTQYF
d_gene: TRBD2
j_gene: TRBJ2-3
abundance: few
v_gene: TRBV20-1

CDR3nt: TGTGCCAGCAGTGACGACAGGGGGCTGGCGGAGACCCAGTACTTC
CDR3aa: CASSDDRGLAETQYF
d_gene: TRBD1
j_gene: TRBJ2-5
abundance: NA
v_gene: TRBV25-1

CDR3nt: TGCAGTGCTAGAGCCCCCCTAGCGGGAGACTGGTCCTACAATGAGCAGTTCTTC
CDR3aa: CSARAPLAGDWSYNEQFF
d_gene: TRBD2
j_gene: TRBJ2-1
abundance: few
v_gene: TRBV20-1

CDR3nt: TGTGCCAGCAGTTTATCGACAGATCGCTACAATGAGCAGTTCTTC
CDR3aa: CASSLSTDRYNEQFF
d_gene: NA
j_gene: TRBJ2-1
abundance: NA
v_gene: TRBV9

CDR3nt: TGTGCCAGCAGCCAAGACGCTGGAGGGACTGAAGCTTTCTTT
CDR3aa: CASSQDAGGTEAFF
d_gene: NA
j_gene: TRBJ1-1
abundance: few
v_gene: TRBV3-1

CDR3nt: TGCAGCGCTAGCCGATTACAAGCGGGAGGTCTGTCCTACGAGCAGTACTTC
CDR3aa: CSASRLQAGGLSYEQYF
d_gene: TRBD2
j_gene: TRBJ2-7
abundance: NA
v_gene: TRBV20-1

CDR3nt: TGTGCCAGCAGCTTACGGGGGACGCGATTCTCCACAGATACGCAGTATTTT
CDR3aa: CASSLRGTRFSTDTQYF
d_gene: NA
j_gene: TRBJ2-3
abundance: few
v_gene: TRBV7-9

CDR3nt: TGTGCCAGCAGTTTTGGACTAGCGCAGTTCTTC
CDR3aa: CASSFGLAQFF
d_gene: TRBD2
j_gene: TRBJ2-1
abundance: few
v_gene: TRBV12-3/TRBV12-4

CDR3nt: TGCAGCGTTGTCGGGGGTTCACTCTACACCTTC
CDR3aa: CSVVGGSLYTF
d_gene: NA
j_gene: TRBJ1-2
abundance: NA
v_gene: TRBV29-1

CDR3nt: TGTGCCAGCAGTCCCCCAGGCAGGGGCGGGAATCAGCCCCAGCATTTT
CDR3aa: CASSPPGRGGNQPQHF
d_gene: NA
j_gene: TRBJ1-5
abundance: NA
v_gene: TRBV27